This T cell receptor beta chain came from a study of control samples from healthy donors and cancer patients. The CDR3 extends over 16 amino acids. V lost 6 bases to trimming and J lost 1 base; unmatched junction nucleotides: 8. The germline gives CDR1 SNHLY, CDR2 FYNNEI. Profiling relied on immunoSEQ multiplex PCR, and the TCRdb table lists in-frame clones only, not all of them. Across about 190,000 clones, the top ten clones capture more than 2% of the sample. V gene TRBV2 combines with J gene TRBJ2-5; 10 bases match TRBD2. Sequenced material: blood. The sequence was obtained from a woman in her twenties or thirties in good health. For the CDR3, the DNA is TGTGCCAGCAGCATGAGGCTAGCGGGGGTCCAAGAGACCCAGTACTTC. It is translated as CASSMRLAGVQETQYF.